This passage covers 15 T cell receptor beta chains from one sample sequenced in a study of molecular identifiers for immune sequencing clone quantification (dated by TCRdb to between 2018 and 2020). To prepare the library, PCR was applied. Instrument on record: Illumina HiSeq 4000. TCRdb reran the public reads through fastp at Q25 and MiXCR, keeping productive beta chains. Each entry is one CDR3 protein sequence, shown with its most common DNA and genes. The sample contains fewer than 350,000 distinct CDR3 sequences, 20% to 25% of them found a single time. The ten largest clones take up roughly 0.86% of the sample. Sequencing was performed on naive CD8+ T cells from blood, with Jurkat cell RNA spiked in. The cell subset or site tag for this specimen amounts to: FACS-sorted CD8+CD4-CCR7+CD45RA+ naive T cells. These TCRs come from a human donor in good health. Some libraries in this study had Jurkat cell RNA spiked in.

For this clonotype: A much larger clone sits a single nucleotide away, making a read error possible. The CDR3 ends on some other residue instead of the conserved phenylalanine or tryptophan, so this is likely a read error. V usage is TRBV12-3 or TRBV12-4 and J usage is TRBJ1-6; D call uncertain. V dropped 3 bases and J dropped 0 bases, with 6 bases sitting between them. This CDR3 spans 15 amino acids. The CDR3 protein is CASSFESSYNSPLHS. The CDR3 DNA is TGTGCCAGCAGTTTCGAGAGCTCCTATAATTCACCCCTCCACTCT.

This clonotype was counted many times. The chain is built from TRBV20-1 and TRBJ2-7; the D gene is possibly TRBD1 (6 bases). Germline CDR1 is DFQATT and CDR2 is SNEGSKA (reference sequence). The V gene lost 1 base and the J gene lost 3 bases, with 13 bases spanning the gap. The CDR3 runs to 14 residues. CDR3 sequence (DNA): TGCAGTGCTAGAGGGTACGGACAGAGCTACGAGCAGTACTTC. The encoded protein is CSARGYGQSYEQYF.

For the CDR3, the DNA is TGTGCCAGCAGCGCAGGAGTACTGGGGGAATCTGGGGCCAACGTCCTGACTTTC. It codes for CASSAGVLGESGANVLTF. The V and J genes are TRBV9 and TRBJ2-6, with D perhaps being TRBD1 or TRBD2 (5 bases each). The CDR3 is 18 residues long. Trimming pared 3 bases from V and 1 base from J, leaving 17 bases between. Germline V CDR1 and CDR2: SGDLS, YYNGEE.

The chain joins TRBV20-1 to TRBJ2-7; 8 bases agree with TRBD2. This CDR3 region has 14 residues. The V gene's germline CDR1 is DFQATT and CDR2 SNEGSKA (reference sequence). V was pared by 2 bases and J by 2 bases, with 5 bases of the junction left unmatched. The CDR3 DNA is TGCAGTGCTAGAATGGCGGGGGGACCCTACGAGCAGTACTTC. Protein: CSARMAGGPYEQYF.

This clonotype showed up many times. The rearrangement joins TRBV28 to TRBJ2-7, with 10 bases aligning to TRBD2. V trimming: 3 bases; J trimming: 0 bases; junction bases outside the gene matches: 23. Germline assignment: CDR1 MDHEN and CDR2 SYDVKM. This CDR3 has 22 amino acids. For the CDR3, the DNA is TGTGCCAGCAGTTTCCCCCCGCCGGGTCGTGGTAGCGGGAGGCCGAGCTCCTACGAGCAGTACTTC. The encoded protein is CASSFPPPGRGSGRPSSYEQYF.

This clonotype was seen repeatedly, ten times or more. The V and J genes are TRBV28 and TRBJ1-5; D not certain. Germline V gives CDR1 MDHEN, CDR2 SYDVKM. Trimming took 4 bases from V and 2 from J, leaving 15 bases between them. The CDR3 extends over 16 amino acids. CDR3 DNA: TGTGCCAGCAGTTACAGAACCGGGTTGGGCAATCAGCCCCAGCATTTT. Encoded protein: CASSYRTGLGNQPQHF.

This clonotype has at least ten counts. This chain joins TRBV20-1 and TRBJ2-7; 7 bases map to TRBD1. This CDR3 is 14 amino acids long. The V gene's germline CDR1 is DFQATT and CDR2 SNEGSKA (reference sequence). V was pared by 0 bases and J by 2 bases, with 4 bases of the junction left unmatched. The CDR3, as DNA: TGCAGTGCTAGAGATGGGGACAGACCCTACGAGCAGTACTTC. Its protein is CSARDGDRPYEQYF.

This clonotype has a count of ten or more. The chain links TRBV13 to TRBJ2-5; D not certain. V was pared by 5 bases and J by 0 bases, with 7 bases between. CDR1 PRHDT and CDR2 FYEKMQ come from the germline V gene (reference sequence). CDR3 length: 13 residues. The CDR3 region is CASSTRNQETQYF. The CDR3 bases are TGTGCCAGCAGCACGAGGAACCAAGAGACCCAGTACTTC.

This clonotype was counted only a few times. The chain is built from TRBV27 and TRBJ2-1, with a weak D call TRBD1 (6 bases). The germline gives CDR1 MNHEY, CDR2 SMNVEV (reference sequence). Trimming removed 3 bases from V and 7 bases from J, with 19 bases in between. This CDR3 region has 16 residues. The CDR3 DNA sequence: TGTGCCAGCAGTTTCTTAGAATCAATACAGGGAAATGAGCAGTTCTTC. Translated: CASSFLESIQGNEQFF.

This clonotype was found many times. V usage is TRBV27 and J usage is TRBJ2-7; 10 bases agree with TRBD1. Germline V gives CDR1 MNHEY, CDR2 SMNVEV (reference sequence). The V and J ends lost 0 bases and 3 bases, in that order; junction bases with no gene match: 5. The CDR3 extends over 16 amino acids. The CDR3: CASSLSAGTGDYEQYF. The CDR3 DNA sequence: TGTGCCAGCAGTTTATCGGCCGGGACAGGGGACTACGAGCAGTACTTC.

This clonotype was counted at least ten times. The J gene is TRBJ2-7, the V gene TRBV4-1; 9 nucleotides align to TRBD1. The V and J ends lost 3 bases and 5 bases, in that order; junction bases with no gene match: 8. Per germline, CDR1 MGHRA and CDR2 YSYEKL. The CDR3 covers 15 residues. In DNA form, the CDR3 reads TGCGCCAGCAGCCAGGGCCACAGGGGGCTTGACGAGCAGTACTTC. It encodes CASSQGHRGLDEQYF.

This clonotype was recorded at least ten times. CDR3 DNA sequence: TGTGCCAGCAGCGCCCACAGGGGAGGTTGGAACACTGAAGCTTTCTTT. Amino acids: CASSAHRGGWNTEAFF. This chain connects TRBV6-2 or TRBV6-3 to TRBJ1-1; 7 positions agree with TRBD1. The trim removed 6 bases at V and 1 base at J, leaving 11 bases unmatched. The CDR3 is 16 residues long. Germline V lookup: CDR1 MNHEY, CDR2 SVGEGT.

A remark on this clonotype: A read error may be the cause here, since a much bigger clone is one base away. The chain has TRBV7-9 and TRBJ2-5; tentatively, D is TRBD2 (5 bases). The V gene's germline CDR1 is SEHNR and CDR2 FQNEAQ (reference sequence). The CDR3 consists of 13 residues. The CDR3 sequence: CASSSGIEEAQYF. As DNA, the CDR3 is TGTGCCAGCAGCTCGGGGATCGAAGAGGCCCAGTACTTC.

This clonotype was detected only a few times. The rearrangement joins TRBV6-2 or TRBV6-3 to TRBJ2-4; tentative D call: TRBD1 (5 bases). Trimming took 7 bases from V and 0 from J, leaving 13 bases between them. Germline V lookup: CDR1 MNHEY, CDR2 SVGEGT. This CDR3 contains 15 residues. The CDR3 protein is CASKGFILAKNIQYF. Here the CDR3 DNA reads TGTGCCAGCAAGGGGTTCATACTAGCCAAAAACATTCAGTACTTC.

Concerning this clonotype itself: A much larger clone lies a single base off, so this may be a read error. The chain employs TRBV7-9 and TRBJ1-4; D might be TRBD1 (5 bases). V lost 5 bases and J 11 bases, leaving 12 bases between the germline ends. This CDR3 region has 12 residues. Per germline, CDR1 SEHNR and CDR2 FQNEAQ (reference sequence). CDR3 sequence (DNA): TGTGCCAGCAGCCTCAGGGTACAGAAACTGTTTTTT. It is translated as CASSLRVQKLFF.